Each of the 19 T cell receptor beta chains below was sequenced from the same sample in a study of cytomegalovirus exposure and HLA in healthy donors. Some clones are missing from TCRdb's copy, which holds only in-frame ones; the method was immunoSEQ multiplex PCR. The sample has about 240,000 clones, approximately 86% seen once. The sequenced material came from PBMCs. The receptor set was obtained from a woman younger than 45 in good health and CMV-seropositive.

The rearrangement joins TRBV2 to TRBJ2-6; D perhaps matches TRBD2 (6 bases). CDR3 length: 18 amino acids. Germline CDR1 and CDR2: SNHLY and FYNNEI. The V gene lost 11 bases and the J gene lost 0 bases, with 23 bases spanning the gap. Written as DNA, the CDR3 is TGTGCCCTGGAACGAGCCGGGACTTTCGCCTCTGGGGCCAACGTCCTGACTTTC. Amino acids: CALERAGTFASGANVLTF.

The chain employs TRBV28 and TRBJ2-1; TRBD2 aligns across 9 bases. Germline lookup yields CDR1 MDHEN and CDR2 SYDVKM. The CDR3 contains 15 residues. V gave up 6 bases and J gave up 4 bases; unmatched junction bases: 7. The CDR3 bases are TGTGCCAGCAGACCCTTAGCGGGAGCTTACAATGAGCAGTTCTTC. As protein: CASRPLAGAYNEQFF.

The chain recombines TRBV7-2 with TRBJ2-7; maybe TRBD2 (6 bases). There are 13 residues in the CDR3. Germline V lookup: CDR1 SGHTA, CDR2 FQGNSA. V lost 0 bases and J 5 bases, leaving 8 bases between the germline ends. CDR3: CASSLAPGDEQYF. The DNA for the CDR3 is TGTGCCAGCAGCTTAGCGCCGGGGGACGAGCAGTACTTC.

This chain connects TRBV30 to TRBJ2-1, with 10 bases that match TRBD2. Unmatched junction bases numbered 5, after V lost 5 bases and J lost 4 bases. CDR3 length: 14 residues. Germline loops: CDR1 GTSNPN, CDR2 SVGIG (reference sequence). The CDR3 region has the DNA TGTGCCTGGGGAAGCGGGAGGGCGTACAATGAGCAGTTCTTC. It codes for CAWGSGRAYNEQFF.

The chain combines TRBV6-1 with TRBJ1-5; D unclear. The ends were cut back, 2 bases at V and 0 bases at J, with 11 bases in the middle. Germline CDR1 reads MNHNS; CDR2 reads SASEGT. CDR3 length equals 16 residues. The CDR3 region is CASSERFGISNQPQHF. Here the CDR3 DNA reads TGTGCCAGCAGTGAACGGTTCGGGATTAGCAATCAGCCCCAGCATTTT.

This chain's CDR3 is CASSLEAGRNTIYF. The CDR3 nucleotides are TGCGCCAGCAGCTTGGAGGCGGGTAGAAACACCATATATTTT. The rearrangement uses TRBV5-1 and TRBJ1-3; no clear D gene. The ends were cut back, 0 bases at V and 5 bases at J, with 9 bases in the middle. The CDR3 is made up of 14 amino acids. The germline V gene encodes CDR1 SGHRS and CDR2 YFSETQ.

V usage is TRBV28 and J usage is TRBJ2-2, with 12 nucleotides matching TRBD2. The germline V gene encodes CDR1 MDHEN and CDR2 SYDVKM. V trimming: 8 bases; J trimming: 7 bases; junction bases outside the gene matches: 8. CDR3 length equals 15 residues. CDR3 sequence: CASEPSGRAHGELFF. CDR3 DNA: TGTGCCAGCGAGCCTAGCGGGAGGGCCCACGGGGAGCTGTTTTTT.

This clone was picked up many times. The CDR3 DNA reads TGTGCCAGCAGCAAAGGGCGAAGGGGCAGGGCCAAAAACATTCAGTACTTC. It yields the protein CASSKGRRGRAKNIQYF. The chain links TRBV21-1 to TRBJ2-4; the table names TRBD1, a call not compared with the DNA. TRBV21-1 is a pseudogene locus. There are 17 residues in the CDR3.

This chain uses TRBV5-6 with TRBJ2-1; 7 bases align to TRBD1. CDR3 length equals 13 residues. CDR1 and CDR2 from the germline V gene are SGHDT and YYEEEE. V was clipped by 2 bases and J by 6 bases; unmatched bases: 2. The CDR3 DNA follows: TGTGCCAGCAGCTTAACAGGGGCCAATGAGCAGTTCTTC. This sequence encodes CASSLTGANEQFF.

The rearrangement links TRBV6-1 to TRBJ2-1; 7 bases are a match to TRBD2. The CDR3 has 15 residues. V lost 3 bases and J lost 5; bases outside the gene matches: 7. Germline loops: CDR1 MNHNS, CDR2 SASEGT. CDR3 loop: CASSDWLAVNNEQFF. DNA of the CDR3: TGTGCCAGCAGTGATTGGCTAGCGGTCAACAATGAGCAGTTCTTC.

This sequence joins TRBV6-6 and TRBJ1-5; D is unresolved. The germline V gene encodes CDR1 MNHNY and CDR2 SVGAGI (reference sequence). CDR3 size: 11 residues. V was shortened by 6 bases and J by 6 bases, with 6 bases between the two germline ends. In DNA form, the CDR3 reads TGTGCCAGCAGCGGAGGTCAGCCCCAGCATTTT. It specifies CASSGGQPQHF.

This sequence joins TRBV7-9 and TRBJ2-4, with TRBD2 matching over 11 bases. The ends lost 4 bases at V and 0 bases at J; junction bases unmatched: 8. CDR1 is SEHNR and CDR2 is FQNEAQ in the germline V gene (reference sequence). CDR3 length: 18 residues. The CDR3 reads CASSSAGTSGLAKNIQYF. DNA for the CDR3: TGTGCCAGCAGCTCCGCCGGGACTAGCGGTCTAGCCAAAAACATTCAGTACTTC.

The chain employs TRBV19 and TRBJ1-5; 8 nucleotides align to TRBD1. The CDR3 covers 15 residues. V gave up 7 bases and J gave up 3 bases; unmatched junction bases: 8. Germline V gives CDR1 LNHDA, CDR2 SQIVND (reference sequence). DNA for the CDR3: TGTGCCAGTACCGAGACAGGGGAGAACAATCAGCCCCAGCATTTT. This gives the protein CASTETGENNQPQHF.

The chain is built from TRBV11-2 and TRBJ2-7, with 14 bases that match TRBD2. Trimming took 5 bases from V and 3 from J; bases not matched to a gene: 6. Germline CDR1 SGHAT, CDR2 FQNNGV. There are 16 residues in the CDR3. The CDR3, as DNA: TGTGCCAGCAGCCGTTTAGGGACTAGCGGGAGCTACGAGCAGTACTTC. This translates into CASSRLGTSGSYEQYF.

This clone has a single count. V gene TRBV18 combines with J gene TRBJ1-1, with D unclear. There are 17 residues in the CDR3. Germline CDR1 KGHSH, CDR2 LQKENI. Trimming took 1 base from V and 3 from J, leaving 18 bases between them. The CDR3 is CASSPRREGGMYTEAFF. The CDR3 bases are TGTGCCAGCTCACCACGAAGGGAGGGAGGGATGTACACTGAAGCTTTCTTT. The variable domain in full, with the rest retrieved from reference TRBV18 and TRBJ1-1, is NAGVMQNPRHLVRRRGQEARLRCSPMKGHSHVYWYRQLPEEGLKFMVYLQKENIIDESGMPKERFSAEFPKEGPSILRIQQVVRGDSAAYFCASSPRREGGMYTEAFFGQGTRLTVV.

V gene TRBV18 combines with J gene TRBJ2-3; TRBD2 matches at 8 bases. Germline trimming cut 0 bases from V and 6 bases from J; bases unmatched to any gene: 11. The CDR3 is 17 residues long. CDR1 KGHSH and CDR2 LQKENI come from the germline V gene. In nucleotides, the CDR3 is TGTGCCAGCTCACCACCGAAAGGCCTAGCGGGTACGGATACGCAGTATTTT. It codes for CASSPPKGLAGTDTQYF.

The J gene is TRBJ2-7, the V gene TRBV5-4; D might be TRBD2 (6 bases). This CDR3 comprises 13 residues. CDR1 and CDR2 from the germline V gene are SGHNT and YYREEE (reference sequence). The V end was cut by 4 bases, the J end by 2 bases, with 10 bases between. The CDR3 coding sequence is TGTGCCAGCAGCGGGACTGCTACCTACGAGCAGTACTTC. Residues: CASSGTATYEQYF.

This rearrangement joins TRBV25-1 to TRBJ1-1; a weak D match, TRBD1 (5 bases). The V gene's germline CDR1 is MGHDK and CDR2 SYGVNS. The CDR3 is 17 amino acids. V dropped 4 bases and J dropped 0 bases, with 18 bases sitting between them. The CDR3 DNA follows: TGTGCCAGCAGTGGCTCCGAGGCAGGGATATTGAACACTGAAGCTTTCTTT. This translates into CASSGSEAGILNTEAFF.

The genes are TRBV2 and TRBJ1-2; D may be TRBD1 (6 bases). There are 15 residues in the CDR3. V lost 4 bases, J lost 4 bases, and 16 bases lay in between. Looked up from germline, CDR1 is SNHLY and CDR2 is FYNNEI. The CDR3 protein is CASSVTGTSVYGYTF. For the CDR3, the DNA is TGTGCCAGCAGTGTAACAGGGACGTCGGTCTATGGCTACACCTTC.